The present T cell receptor (beta chain) was sequenced within a study of T cell responses to AZD1222 COVID-19 vaccine (dated by TCRdb to 2020 to 2023). In terms of the full investigation: AZD1222 recipients given second doses at about 4 weeks or at about 12 weeks were pooled, since spike-specific TCR depth and breadth were not found to differ between the two schedules. TCR sequencing was performed for roughly 250 trial participants, of whom around 200 were given two doses of AZD1222 and some 26 were given two doses of MenACWY control vaccine. Trial participants were enrolled by age into subgroups of 18-55, 56-69 and 70-plus years, and about 150, 27 and 61 TCR-sequenced participants, respectively, were included in these subgroups.

The time point label, read with the paper, signifies: baseline before first vaccination. Samples from vaccinated people were obtained from the UK trials COV001 and COV002, which included a single-blind randomized controlled phase 2/3 trial of AZD1222 (ChAdOx1 nCoV-19) in healthy adults. Trial participant PBMC samples were collected at day 0 and day 28 after the second dose for TCRbeta chain sequencing. The CDR3 regions of human TCRbeta chains were analyzed by immunosequencing. The published analysis was carried out like this. Repertoire TCRs were checked for matches against a reference library of SARS-CoV-2-specific TCRs that had been generated using the MIRA antigen-specificity platform. Breadth was defined as the fraction of unique TCRs that were SARS-CoV-2-associated, and depth was defined as the fraction of total T cells that were SARS-CoV-2-associated. Using the MIRA data, every spike-specific TCR was mapped to the spike region that the TCR reacted to and assigned to either a CD4 or a CD8 class. Log10-transformed breadth and depth values were compared by one-way ANOVA with Sidak's multiple comparisons tests. In its TCRdb copy, this immuneACCESS table keeps in-frame sequences only and misses some clones. Where compared with another copy, unresolved V genes explain less than half of these, and the others have no known cause. The V and J calls and the clone size are those of that table, but D and trimming were determined from the DNA. This sample lists about 120,000 clones; about nine tenths were detected once. Around 14% of the sample is held by the ten biggest clonotypes.

Beyond this particular receptor, the publication reports: Most participants were white British and females outnumbered males, and the authors suggested that clonal diversity may have been underestimated. Conclusions about previously exposed vaccinees are limited, since just a handful of AZD1222 recipients were seropositive for SARS-CoV-2 at baseline. Nearly half of unique spike-specific TCRs reportedly recognized epitopes outside regions mutated in the B.1.351 and B.1.1.7 variants. No day 14 peak-response samples were available, so repertoires were characterized only after the peak T cell response. CD4 TCRs associated with the vaccine covered the entire spike protein, and the dominant responses were in regions 160-218 and 743-854. The 56-69-year group was small, and its depth increase did not reach significance, likely because of low power. Spike-specific TCR breadth and depth rose significantly after two AZD1222 doses compared with day 0 and with MenACWY recipients.

Concerning this clone itself: It lacks a known antigen. One base away there is no much larger clone; base qualities are not given.

The germline V gene encodes CDR1 SGHRS and CDR2 YFSETQ. The CDR3 measures 14 amino acids from cysteine to phenylalanine. Just the 42-base CDR3 DNA is kept, in frame starting at base 1. V is shortened by 6 bases, J by 8 bases, and the region joining them spans 15 bases. Recombination linked TRBV5-1 to TRBJ1-6, with an unclear D gene assignment. This TCR was sampled from an adult in good health. The sample consisted of peripheral blood, taken on day 0 of AZD1222 vaccination. The CDR3 has the sequence CASNPGIGDSPLHF. DNA sequence: TGCGCCAGCAACCCTGGGATTGGCGATTCACCCCTCCACTTT. Where the CDR3 stops, the reference TRBV5-1 and TRBJ1-6 genes take over; the full variable domain is KAGVTQTPRYLIKTRGQQVTLSCSPISGHRSVSWYQQTPGQGLQFLFEYFSETQRNKGNFPGRFSGRQFSNSRSEMNVSTLELGDSALYLCASNPGIGDSPLHFGNGTRLTVT.